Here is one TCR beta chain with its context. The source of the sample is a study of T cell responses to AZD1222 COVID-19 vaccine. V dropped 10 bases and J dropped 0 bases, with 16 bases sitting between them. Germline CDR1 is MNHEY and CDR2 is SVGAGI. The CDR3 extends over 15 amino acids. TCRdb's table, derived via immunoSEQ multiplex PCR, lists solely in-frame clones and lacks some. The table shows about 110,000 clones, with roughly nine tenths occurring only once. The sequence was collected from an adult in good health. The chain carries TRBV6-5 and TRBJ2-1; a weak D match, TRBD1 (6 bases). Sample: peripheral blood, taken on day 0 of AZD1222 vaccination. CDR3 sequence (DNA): TGTGCCACCTCAGCGGCGGACAGCTCCTACAATGAGCAGTTCTTC. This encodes CATSAADSSYNEQFF.